This T cell receptor (beta chain) was captured in a study of cytomegalovirus exposure and HLA in healthy donors (dated by TCRdb to the late 2010s). About the study as a whole: According to an earlier analysis of 587 of the donors, roughly 180 million T cells yielded 120 million or so unique TCR beta sequences and about 280 Gb of sequence data. About 300 gigabases of sequencing data and 80 million or so unique TCR sequences were included in an early release covering about 620 HLA-typed donors. Of the roughly 420 genotyped donors, approximately 81% were placed in the genetic ancestry cluster associated with self-reported Caucasian donors. The study aimed to test whether signatures of past pathogen exposure could be identified by cataloging public T cell receptors. Using immunosequencing, the study profiled T cell repertoires from around 680 subjects and related those repertoires to cytomegalovirus serostatus. Besides the first cohort of 500 to 700 subjects, a separate validation cohort made up of 90 to 150 different subjects was used. To predict cytomegalovirus infection status, the study combined high-throughput TCR immunosequencing, statistical association of individual TCRs with disease status, and machine learning. In a later analysis, previously published TCR beta repertoires from 500 to 750 donors were re-analyzed and high-resolution HLA genotyping was added so that TCR occurrence patterns could be studied. The later analysis used no new phenotypic data to find candidate immune exposures, relying instead on TCR beta sequences and their occurrence across donors. An earlier analysis of 587 of the donors applied high-throughput TCR beta sequencing to assess whether each TCR beta V gene segment acted as functional or pseudogenic. Alongside the repertoire data, information on donor age, sex, ethnicity and CMV serostatus was compiled. A later genetic analysis used genome-wide SNP genotypes for 398 of the 666 donors, treating that subset as a discovery cohort. All discovery cohort repertoires had been generated on a single sequencing platform. Both class I and class II loci were covered by HLA typing, at four-digit resolution. The number of donors typed differed by locus, with roughly 629-640 for A, B, C, DRB1 and DQB1, roughly 520 for DQA1, 600 to 610 for DPA1, and 400 to 490 for DPB1. Roughly 5 DR-DQ haplotypes were treated as single units for association and clustering because of strong linkage in the cohort. Among about 400 genotyped donors of the cohort, an average of approximately 240,000 unique TCR beta nucleotide sequences was sequenced per donor, of which about 19% were non-productive. The paper's findings and limits, for the study overall: A later analysis associated 16,951 TCR beta sequences with specific HLA alleles at a false discovery rate of 0.05. Most TCR sequences were observed very rarely across donors, whereas some public TCRs were present in many individuals. It was suggested by the authors that the approach could potentially be generalized to other disease states and immunological phenotypes. The cohort was sequenced for TCR beta chains only, and without alpha or paired-chain data the features that could be detected were limited. Sequencing depth was assumed to be roughly uniform across donors in the presence/absence analyses, though that assumption may not hold. For the cohort, immune exposure information was limited to CMV serostatus. A later analysis found that most CMV-associated TCR beta chains appeared HLA-restricted, with HLA associations seemingly driven largely by CMV exposure. A group of highly shared sequence variants was considered likely to be a technical artifact of the sequencing pipeline. Compared with the approximately 600-donor mean, donors in an Asian-associated ancestry cluster had fewer N-insertions in productive TCRs, according to a later genetic analysis. An earlier analysis of around 540 of the donors showed that most TCR beta V segments appeared in productive rearrangements either about 87% or about 30% of the time, which broadly matched IMGT annotations. According to a later analysis, TCR association rates differed among HLA loci, with DRB1 alleles showing the most associated TCRs and HLA-C alleles showing the fewest. Cytomegalovirus status was reported to be diagnosed by the classifier with high specificity and sensitivity in both the original and validation cohorts. According to a later analysis, parvovirus B19, influenza, CMV and Epstein-Barr virus appeared linked to several top co-occurrence clusters. V-gene and J-gene trimming of TCR beta chains was associated with a missense DCLRE1C variant in a later genetic analysis, and the association was replicated in an independent cohort. Linkage disequilibrium might explain the correlated functional status among segregating V segments, but an unknown experimental factor could not be ruled out. Some IMGT-functional V segments, including TRBV6-2 and TRBV6-3, could not be told apart with the 87-base-pair reads, so those segments were excluded. A later analysis found that HLA-associated TCR beta chains were more clonally expanded and had lower generation probabilities than equally common non-associated chains. Three of the identified cytomegalovirus-associated TCR beta chains were confirmed in vitro to be specific for cytomegalovirus antigens. Strong co-occurrence of HLA alleles, especially DR and DQ, made assigning TCR associations to individual alleles difficult. Because counts were too low, roughly 18 rarely observed V segments, including chromosome 9 orphons, were left out of the earlier analysis of 500 to 650 of the donors. The study gave a list of some 150 TCR beta chains associated with cytomegalovirus. Because some donors lacked HLA typing at each locus, the association tests relied only on the typed subset. A further reported finding was that TCR beta sequences accurately predicted the HLA-A and HLA-B alleles for most subjects in the first cohort.

The library was generated by the immunoSEQ multiplex PCR assay. The multiplex PCR relied on a mix of 60 forward primers for TCR Vbeta segments and 13 reverse primers for TCR Jbeta segments. Amplification of the CDR3 region of rearranged TCR beta genes was performed with a multiplex PCR assay on genomic DNA. Amplified TCR beta libraries were sequenced as 87-base-pair reads on the Illumina HiSeq System. The original methods were these. Across the roughly 670 repertoires, a later analysis counted 60 million to 90 million unique TCR beta chains, roughly 11 million of which were shared by at least two donors. To remove PCR and sequencing errors, raw reads were error-corrected and collapsed into unique sequences using a nearest-neighbor algorithm that merged closely related sequences. CDR3 sequences were aligned to IMGT reference sequences to assign V, D and J gene segments. Each retained sequence needed at least a six-nucleotide match to both a V gene segment and a J gene segment. Rearrangements were classified as productive when the CDR3 lacked stop codons and remained in frame with V and J, and all other rearrangements were classified as non-productive. Following IMGT convention, CDR3 was defined as the stretch from the second conserved V-encoded cysteine up to the conserved J-encoded phenylalanine. The earlier analysis of about 530 of the donors excluded any sequence lacking an unambiguous match to a single V gene segment. An earlier analysis of a few hundred of the donors classified V segments as functional when productive rearrangements were above 56.7% and as segregating when the standard deviation between donors was above 5%. A statistical classification framework was built to diagnose cytomegalovirus status from the catalog of TCR beta chain sequences. A later analysis assigned V and J genes by comparing TCR nucleotide sequences with IMGT/GENE-DB human TR gene sequences. In a later analysis, CDR3 sequences and most-parsimonious VDJ recombination scenarios were assigned using the TCRdist pipeline. In a later analysis, every TCR beta chain was defined by the combination of its CDR3 amino acid sequence and its V-gene family, and reads without a unique V-gene family were dropped. A later analysis removed 592 highly shared, low-generation-probability nucleotide sequences to deal with suspected cross-contamination and a sequencing artifact. A later analysis calculated a clonal expansion index for each public chain from normalized within-repertoire ranks of inferred template counts. Generation probabilities in a later analysis came from a VDJ recombination model fitted to out-of-frame rearrangements, and those results were checked against IGoR. Hypergeometric tests were used in a later analysis to score TCR-TCR, TCR-HLA and TCR-CMV co-occurrence, with a repertoire-size bias correction applied to the TCR pairs. A later analysis estimated false discovery rates by permuting HLA or CMV assignments 20 times. In a later analysis, co-occurring TCRs were grouped with DBSCAN, and TCRdist sequence similarity was added when clustering was performed within HLA-allele-positive subsets. Co-occurrence clustering excluded repertoires with fewer than 30,000 or more than 120,000 public chains, plus five with anomalous nucleotide sharing. This immuneACCESS table, as held by TCRdb, lists in-frame sequences with V and J called but not all clones. Of the missing ones, under half trace to an unresolved V gene in checked studies; the others have no known cause. That table gives V, J and clone size, and the DNA gave D and trimming. The sample yields approximately 120,000 clones; around 80% were counted once. The ten largest account for 1.2% of the sample.

The cohort comprised 666 healthy bone marrow donors. All cohort members were sampled while nominally healthy, although unrecorded immune exposures were likely present. The donor tested CMV seronegative and was one of the 352 seronegative cohort members. Every donor gave a peripheral blood sample, and the peripheral blood mononuclear cells from that sample were used for TCR beta sequencing. The Qiagen DNeasy Blood Extraction Kit was used to extract genomic DNA from the blood cell samples. On this clone: Its antigen specificity is not known. No per-base quality is available; no much larger clone lies one base away.

From the cysteine up to the phenylalanine, the CDR3 has a length of 13 residues. Only the CDR3 portion is preserved as DNA: 39 bases, with reading frame beginning at the first base. From the germline V gene (reference sequence), CDR1 is LNHDA and CDR2 is SQIVND. V is reduced by 4 bases and J by 9 bases, leaving a spacing of 15 bases between them. This chain joins TRBV19 to TRBJ1-1; the D segment cannot be called with confidence. Source material: PBMCs. This TCR was recovered from a female donor in good health and CMV-seronegative. The CDR3 protein sequence reads: CASSTEIAEKAFF. The nucleotides read TGTGCCAGTAGTACAGAGATAGCGGAGAAAGCTTTCTTT.